Listed below are T cell receptor beta chains from one sample, sequenced in a study of blood T cell repertoires in COVID-19. Using immunoSEQ multiplex PCR, the repertoire was profiled, and TCRdb retains in-frame clones only, with some absent. The sample carries around 480,000 clones, more than 70% recorded once. Input material: peripheral blood. The receptors were gathered from a woman aged 50 to 60 with COVID-19, enrolled during active disease. Both conserved end residues are part of each CDR3. D genes are given only for firm matches. Only part of the rows carry a size: once, few, many, or a class if the clone is expanded.

D gene | J gene | V gene | clone size | CDR3 protein | CDR3 DNA
- | TRBJ2-1 | TRBV7-3 | few | CASSSGSTEQFF | TGTGCCAGCAGCTCAGGGTCTACTGAGCAGTTCTTC
- | TRBJ1-1 | TRBV4-1 | once | CASSPVMIGTEAFF | TGCGCCAGCAGCCCCGTCATGATCGGGACTGAAGCTTTCTTT
- | TRBJ2-2 | TRBV28 | - | CASRDSWDTGELFF | TGTGCCAGCAGGGACTCCTGGGACACCGGGGAGCTGTTTTTT
TRBD2 | TRBJ2-3 | TRBV3-1/TRBV3-2 | - | CASSRRLHSLAGPTDTQYF | TGTGCCAGCAGCCGCCGCCTTCATTCACTAGCGGGGCCCACAGATACGCAGTATTTT
TRBD2 | TRBJ2-3 | TRBV19 | once | CASSIGGLADPTDTQYF | TGTGCCAGTAGTATAGGCGGACTAGCGGACCCCACAGATACGCAGTATTTT
TRBD1 | TRBJ2-7 | TRBV29-1 | - | CSVSDRGEQYF | TGCAGCGTGAGCGACAGGGGCGAGCAGTACTTC
- | TRBJ1-1 | TRBV7-8 | - | CASSLVGGITEAFF | TGTGCCAGCAGCTTAGTTGGGGGCATCACTGAAGCTTTCTTT
TRBD1 | TRBJ1-1 | TRBV5-1 | - | CASSLSRGDTEAFF | TGCGCCAGCAGCTTATCCAGGGGGGACACTGAAGCTTTCTTT
TRBD1 | TRBJ1-1 | TRBV13 | - | CASSPRGRRNTEAFF | TGTGCCAGCAGCCCTAGGGGGCGACGGAACACTGAAGCTTTCTTT
- | TRBJ2-7 | TRBV5-6 | - | CASSLGGNSYEQYF | TGTGCCAGCAGCTTGGGCGGCAATTCCTACGAGCAGTACTTC
- | TRBJ1-2 | TRBV2 | - | CASSVGRGGNYGYTF | TGTGCCAGCAGTGTTGGAAGAGGGGGTAACTATGGCTACACCTTC
TRBD1 | TRBJ1-2 | TRBV28 | - | CASSLPTGGGYGYTF | TGTGCCAGCAGTTTACCTACAGGGGGCGGCTATGGCTACACCTTC
- | TRBJ1-2 | TRBV7-9 | - | CASSPTTPAPQGFNYGYTF | TGTGCCAGCAGCCCAACGACTCCAGCGCCCCAAGGATTTAACTATGGCTACACCTTC
- | TRBJ2-7 | TRBV11-1 | once | CASSLDPSSYEQYF | TGTGCCAGCAGCTTAGACCCTAGCTCCTACGAGCAGTACTTC
- | TRBJ2-1 | TRBV7-2 | - | CASSPGPRGNEQFF | TGTGCCAGCAGCCCTGGGCCGCGTGGGAATGAGCAGTTCTTC
TRBD1 | TRBJ1-1 | TRBV3-1/TRBV3-2 | few | CASRDRGNTEAFF | TGTGCCAGCCGGGACAGGGGGAACACTGAAGCTTTCTTT
TRBD1 | TRBJ2-2 | TRBV2 | - | CASWGTVNTGELFF | TGTGCCAGCTGGGGGACAGTGAACACCGGGGAGCTGTTTTTT
- | TRBJ2-3 | TRBV6-4 | - | CASKPGALTDTQYF | TGTGCCAGCAAACCTGGGGCCCTCACAGATACGCAGTATTTT
- | TRBJ2-1 | TRBV11-2 | - | CASSLDEGAYNEQFF | TGTGCCAGCAGCTTAGACGAGGGGGCCTACAATGAGCAGTTCTTC
- | TRBJ1-5 | TRBV6-5 | - | CASSYSWGGSNQPQHF | TGTGCCAGCAGTTACTCGTGGGGGGGTAGCAATCAGCCCCAGCATTTT
TRBD1 | TRBJ1-1 | TRBV2 | - | CASGGTGVPEAFF | TGTGCCAGCGGAGGGACAGGGGTCCCTGAAGCTTTCTTT
TRBD1 | TRBJ1-1 | TRBV5-1 | - | CASSETTGGRGTEAFF | TGCGCCAGCAGCGAAACGACAGGGGGCCGGGGCACTGAAGCTTTCTTT
TRBD1 | TRBJ2-7 | TRBV30 | - | CAWSRPGGHEQYF | TGTGCCTGGAGTCGCCCAGGGGGCCACGAGCAGTACTTC
TRBD2 | TRBJ2-2 | TRBV5-1 | few | CASSRRASGDTGELFF | TGCGCCAGCAGCCGTCGGGCTAGCGGGGACACCGGGGAGCTGTTTTTT
- | TRBJ1-1 | TRBV6-5 | - | CASSSLPGNTEAFF | TGTGCCAGCAGTTCGCTCCCGGGGAACACTGAAGCTTTCTTT
- | TRBJ1-5 | TRBV11-2 | - | CASSFSGGWGQPQHF | TGTGCCAGCAGCTTTTCTGGGGGCTGGGGTCAGCCCCAGCATTTT
- | TRBJ2-7 | TRBV29-1 | - | CSVRTHPTGEQYF | TGCAGCGTTCGAACCCACCCGACGGGGGAGCAGTACTTC
- | TRBJ1-1 | TRBV18 | - | CASSKGAEVNTEAFF | TGTGCCAGCTCAAAAGGGGCGGAAGTCAACACTGAAGCTTTCTTT
TRBD1 | TRBJ1-1 | TRBV20-1 | - | CSASRTGITEAFF | TGCAGTGCTAGTAGGACAGGGATAACTGAAGCTTTCTTT
TRBD2 | TRBJ2-3 | TRBV6-6 | - | CASSRRILSGGPSGDTQYF | TGTGCCAGCAGTCGCCGAATCCTTAGCGGGGGGCCTAGTGGAGATACGCAGTATTTT
- | TRBJ1-1 | TRBV7-9 | - | CASSFGISGGAFF | TGTGCCAGCAGCTTCGGGATTAGCGGGGGAGCTTTCTTT
TRBD1 | TRBJ1-3 | TRBV7-8 | - | CAIYRGQTGNTIYF | TGTGCCATCTACAGGGGGCAAACTGGAAACACCATATATTTT
TRBD1 | TRBJ1-1 | TRBV4-1 | - | CASRRTPGQTWNTEAFF | TGCGCCAGCAGGCGCACCCCGGGACAGACCTGGAACACTGAAGCTTTCTTT
- | TRBJ2-7 | TRBV5-1 | - | CASSLSGDYEQYF | TGCGCCAGCAGCTTGTCGGGGGACTACGAGCAGTACTTC
TRBD2 | TRBJ2-7 | TRBV5-8 | - | CASSLRTSIGYEQYF | TGTGCCAGCAGCTTGAGGACTAGCATCGGCTACGAGCAGTACTTC
- | TRBJ1-5 | TRBV27 | - | CASSLMSGGNQPQHF | TGTGCCAGCAGTTTAATGAGCGGAGGCAATCAGCCCCAGCATTTT
TRBD1 | TRBJ1-6 | TRBV27 | - | CASTTGQPNSPLHF | TGTGCCAGCACCACGGGACAGCCAAATTCACCCCTCCACTTT
TRBD2 | TRBJ2-2 | TRBV3-1/TRBV3-2 | - | CASSPRGGVSGELFF | TGTGCCAGCAGCCCTCGGGGGGGCGTATCCGGGGAGCTGTTTTTT
- | TRBJ1-2 | TRBV10-1 | - | CASSEGAYGYTF | TGCGCCAGCAGTGAAGGGGCCTATGGCTACACCTTC
TRBD2 | TRBJ2-5 | TRBV4-1 | - | CASSQGLAGGQETQYF | TGCGCCAGCAGCCAAGGGTTGGCGGGGGGCCAAGAGACCCAGTACTTC
- | TRBJ2-5 | TRBV9 | - | CASSVNSKETQYF | TGTGCCAGCAGCGTGAACTCAAAAGAGACCCAGTACTTC
- | TRBJ1-2 | TRBV4-2 | - | CASSQDRWYGYTF | TGTGCCAGCAGCCAAGATCGGTGGTATGGCTACACCTTC
- | TRBJ1-1 | TRBV7-2 | - | CASSVQGLATEAFF | TGTGCCAGCAGCGTTCAGGGCTTAGCCACTGAAGCTTTCTTT
TRBD1 | TRBJ1-6 | TRBV6-1 | - | CASSELGQGASYNSPLHF | TGTGCCAGCAGTGAACTGGGACAGGGGGCCTCCTATAATTCACCCCTCCACTTT
- | TRBJ2-1 | TRBV29-1 | - | CSAPERLSYNEQFF | TGCAGCGCCCCGGAGAGATTGAGCTACAATGAGCAGTTCTTC